The T cell receptor beta chain described here comes from a study of neoadjuvant anti-PD-1 for oral cavity cancer. On the study more broadly: Nivolumab at 3 mg/kg was mostly given biweekly, three to four doses, pre-surgery.

Clones were sequenced by immunoSEQ multiplex PCR, and TCRdb holds only the in-frame ones, with some missing. The data hold under 20,000 clones, with approximately 79% observed a single time. Cohort: HPV-negative, locally advanced oral cavity squamous cell carcinoma patients. The TCR comes from a person aged 40-85 years with oral cavity squamous cell carcinoma. This specimen consisted of PBMCs, obtained before nivolumab (anti-PD-1) treatment.

CDR3 sequence reads: CASSPEGYTEAFF. In DNA form, the CDR3 reads TGTGCCAGCAGTCCGGAGGGGTACACTGAAGCTTTCTTT. This rearrangement joins TRBV25-1 to TRBJ1-1; possibly TRBD1 for D (5 bases). V lost 5 bases to trimming and J lost 3 bases, with 10 bases between them. The CDR3 contains 13 residues. Germline-derived CDR1 and CDR2 are MGHDK and SYGVNS.